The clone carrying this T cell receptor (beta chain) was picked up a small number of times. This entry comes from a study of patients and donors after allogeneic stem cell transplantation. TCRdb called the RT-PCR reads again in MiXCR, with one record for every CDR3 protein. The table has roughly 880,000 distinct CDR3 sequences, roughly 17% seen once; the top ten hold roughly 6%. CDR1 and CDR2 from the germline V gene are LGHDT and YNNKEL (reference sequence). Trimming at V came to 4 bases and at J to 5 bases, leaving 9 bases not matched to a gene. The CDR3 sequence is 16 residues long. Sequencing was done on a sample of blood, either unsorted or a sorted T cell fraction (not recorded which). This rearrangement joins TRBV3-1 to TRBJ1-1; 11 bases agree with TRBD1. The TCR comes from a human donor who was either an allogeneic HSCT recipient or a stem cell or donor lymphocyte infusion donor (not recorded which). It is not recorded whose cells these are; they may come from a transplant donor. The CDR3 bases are TGTGCCAGCAGCCCGAGGACAGGGGGCGGAACAACTGAAGCTTTCTTT. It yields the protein CASSPRTGGGTTEAFF.